These T cell receptor beta chains were read from a single sample in a study of blood T cell repertoires in COVID-19. Libraries were prepared by immunoSEQ multiplex PCR; TCRdb keeps only in-frame clonotypes and omits some of them. The sample has 250,000 or so clones, around 87% seen once. The sample was PBMCs or T cells enriched from blood (not recorded which). All receptors derive from a woman aged 50 to 65 who had recovered from COVID-19. Both conserved end residues are part of each CDR3. A D gene is named only where the DNA matches it firmly. The size field is filled for only some rows; it gives once, few, many or a size class.

cdr3_nt: TGTGCCAGCATCTACAGAGCTAACTATGGCTACACCTTC; cdr3_aa: CASIYRANYGYTF; j_call: TRBJ1-2; d_call: .; clone_size: once; v_call: TRBV2
cdr3_nt: TGCGCCAGCAGCACGGACAGAAACGAGCAGTACTTC; cdr3_aa: CASSTDRNEQYF; j_call: TRBJ2-7; d_call: .; clone_size: .; v_call: TRBV5-1
cdr3_nt: TGTGCCAGCTCTCCCGGACAGGGAGGGTCCTACGAGCAGTACTTC; cdr3_aa: CASSPGQGGSYEQYF; j_call: TRBJ2-7; d_call: .; clone_size: few; v_call: TRBV18
cdr3_nt: TGCGCCAGCAGCTTGGAAGGTAATGCGGGAGGTCGCACCGGGGAGCTGTTTTTT; cdr3_aa: CASSLEGNAGGRTGELFF; j_call: TRBJ2-2; d_call: TRBD2; clone_size: .; v_call: TRBV5-1
cdr3_nt: TGTGCCAGCAGCTTCGACAGTACAGACCCTAAAGCTTTCTTT; cdr3_aa: CASSFDSTDPKAFF; j_call: TRBJ1-1; d_call: .; clone_size: .; v_call: TRBV11-2
cdr3_nt: TGTGCCAGCAGCCAGAGGTCGTCCTACGAGCAGTACTTC; cdr3_aa: CASSQRSSYEQYF; j_call: TRBJ2-7; d_call: .; clone_size: few; v_call: TRBV3-1/TRBV3-2
cdr3_nt: TGTGCCAGCAGTTTAGTTAGCGCCTTTGGGAATGAGCAGTTCTTC; cdr3_aa: CASSLVSAFGNEQFF; j_call: TRBJ2-1; d_call: .; clone_size: once; v_call: TRBV28
cdr3_nt: TGTGCCAGTAGTCTGCGGACAGGGACGGATGGCAGCAATCAGCCCCAGCATTTT; cdr3_aa: CASSLRTGTDGSNQPQHF; j_call: TRBJ1-5; d_call: TRBD1; clone_size: .; v_call: TRBV19
cdr3_nt: TGTGCCAGTGGCAACAGGGAGGAAGCTTTCTTT; cdr3_aa: CASGNREEAFF; j_call: TRBJ1-1; d_call: .; clone_size: few; v_call: TRBV19
cdr3_nt: TGTGCCAGCAGCGCGATGGGACAGGGGATTTATGGCTACACCTTC; cdr3_aa: CASSAMGQGIYGYTF; j_call: TRBJ1-2; d_call: TRBD1; clone_size: .; v_call: TRBV9
cdr3_nt: TGCGCCAGCAGCTTGAGTAGGGGCACCACTGAAGCTTTCTTT; cdr3_aa: CASSLSRGTTEAFF; j_call: TRBJ1-1; d_call: .; clone_size: .; v_call: TRBV5-1
cdr3_nt: TGTGCCAGCAGCCCCGGGGACAGGTCAGGCGAGACCCAGTACTTC; cdr3_aa: CASSPGDRSGETQYF; j_call: TRBJ2-5; d_call: TRBD1; clone_size: .; v_call: TRBV7-9
cdr3_nt: TGCGCCAGCAGCTTGGGTCTAGCGGGAAGGAACACAGATACGCAGTATTTT; cdr3_aa: CASSLGLAGRNTDTQYF; j_call: TRBJ2-3; d_call: TRBD2; clone_size: .; v_call: TRBV5-1
cdr3_nt: TGCAGCGCCGCTGATGGACAGAGCTATCAGCCCCAGCATTTT; cdr3_aa: CSAADGQSYQPQHF; j_call: TRBJ1-5; d_call: .; clone_size: .; v_call: TRBV29-1
cdr3_nt: TGTGCCAGCAGCGCCCAGGGCAGGGGGCCCAATTCACCCCTCCACTTT; cdr3_aa: CASSAQGRGPNSPLHF; j_call: TRBJ1-6; d_call: TRBD1; clone_size: .; v_call: TRBV9
cdr3_nt: TGTGCCTGGGCGGAGGGCGGTAATTCACCCCTCCACTTT; cdr3_aa: CAWAEGGNSPLHF; j_call: TRBJ1-6; d_call: .; clone_size: .; v_call: TRBV30
cdr3_nt: TGTGCCAGCAGTCAAGGGGCCTCAGGGTTGGGCTACACCTTC; cdr3_aa: CASSQGASGLGYTF; j_call: TRBJ1-2; d_call: .; clone_size: .; v_call: TRBV4-2
cdr3_nt: TGTGCCAGCAGCTATGGGACTAGCGGGAAGGTTGAGCAGTTCTTC; cdr3_aa: CASSYGTSGKVEQFF; j_call: TRBJ2-1; d_call: TRBD2; clone_size: .; v_call: TRBV5-4
cdr3_nt: TGTGCCTGGAGTGGAACAGGGAGGGGTGAAAAACTGTTTTTT; cdr3_aa: CAWSGTGRGEKLFF; j_call: TRBJ1-4; d_call: .; clone_size: .; v_call: TRBV30
cdr3_nt: TGTGCCAGCAGCCAAGATGCGGTAGAGGGAGAGACCCAGTACTTC; cdr3_aa: CASSQDAVEGETQYF; j_call: TRBJ2-5; d_call: .; clone_size: .; v_call: TRBV4-2
cdr3_nt: TGTGCCATCAGTGAGTCGATCCCCGGTTCCTACGAGCAGTACTTC; cdr3_aa: CAISESIPGSYEQYF; j_call: TRBJ2-7; d_call: .; clone_size: .; v_call: TRBV10-3
cdr3_nt: TGTGGAGACAGGGGGGAAGGAACTGAAGCTTTCTTT; cdr3_aa: CGDRGEGTEAFF; j_call: TRBJ1-1; d_call: TRBD1; clone_size: .; v_call: TRBV30
cdr3_nt: TGTGCCAGCAGGCCCTGGGGAGCGGGAGTATCTAGGGGCACCGGGGAGCTGTTTTTT; cdr3_aa: CASRPWGAGVSRGTGELFF; j_call: TRBJ2-2; d_call: TRBD2; clone_size: .; v_call: TRBV11-2
cdr3_nt: TGTGCCAGCAGCTTAGTTGGCGGTTCTAGCACAGATACGCAGTATTTT; cdr3_aa: CASSLVGGSSTDTQYF; j_call: TRBJ2-3; d_call: .; clone_size: .; v_call: TRBV11-2
cdr3_nt: TGTGCCAGTAGCCAAGACAGGGATGTTGAAAAACTGTTTTTT; cdr3_aa: CASSQDRDVEKLFF; j_call: TRBJ1-4; d_call: TRBD1; clone_size: .; v_call: TRBV19
cdr3_nt: TGTGCCAGCAGCTCGGGACTAGCGGCCTACAATGAGCAGTTCTTC; cdr3_aa: CASSSGLAAYNEQFF; j_call: TRBJ2-1; d_call: TRBD2; clone_size: few; v_call: TRBV11-2
cdr3_nt: TGTGCCAGCAGCGACCGTAGCGGGAGCTCCTACAATGAGCAGTTCTTC; cdr3_aa: CASSDRSGSSYNEQFF; j_call: TRBJ2-1; d_call: TRBD2; clone_size: .; v_call: TRBV5-4
cdr3_nt: TGTGCCAGCAGCTTGGAGGGACAGGGAATGCGCGAGCAGTACTTC; cdr3_aa: CASSLEGQGMREQYF; j_call: TRBJ2-7; d_call: TRBD1; clone_size: .; v_call: TRBV7-2
cdr3_nt: TGTGCCAGCAGCTACGACCAGCGCCGTTCCTACGAGCAGTACTTC; cdr3_aa: CASSYDQRRSYEQYF; j_call: TRBJ2-7; d_call: .; clone_size: .; v_call: TRBV7-2
cdr3_nt: TGTGCCAGCAGTTACTCGGGCGGGACAGGGGCCTACGAGCAGTACTTC; cdr3_aa: CASSYSGGTGAYEQYF; j_call: TRBJ2-7; d_call: TRBD1; clone_size: .; v_call: TRBV6-5
cdr3_nt: TGTGCCAGCAGTTTGGGGGCGAGCACTGAAGCTTTCTTT; cdr3_aa: CASSLGASTEAFF; j_call: TRBJ1-1; d_call: .; clone_size: .; v_call: TRBV28
cdr3_nt: TGTGCCAGCAGCCGTCTTGGGGCCCTTGAAAAACTGTTTTTT; cdr3_aa: CASSRLGALEKLFF; j_call: TRBJ1-4; d_call: .; clone_size: .; v_call: TRBV14
cdr3_nt: TGTGCCAGTAGTACTCTAGGGGCGGGACAGGGGACCTCTAGCAATCAGCCCCAGCATTTT; cdr3_aa: CASSTLGAGQGTSSNQPQHF; j_call: TRBJ1-5; d_call: TRBD1; clone_size: .; v_call: TRBV19
cdr3_nt: TGCGCCAGCAGCACCTCTAGCGGGAGTTCTGCCGGGGAGCTGTTTTTT; cdr3_aa: CASSTSSGSSAGELFF; j_call: TRBJ2-2; d_call: TRBD2; clone_size: once; v_call: TRBV5-1
cdr3_nt: TGTGCCAGCAGAAACCAGGGTTTTAATGGCTACACCTTC; cdr3_aa: CASRNQGFNGYTF; j_call: TRBJ1-2; d_call: .; clone_size: once; v_call: TRBV6-5
cdr3_nt: TGTGCCAGCAGCTCAGCGGGAGTCGGAGAGACCCAGTACTTC; cdr3_aa: CASSSAGVGETQYF; j_call: TRBJ2-5; d_call: TRBD2; clone_size: .; v_call: TRBV7-6
cdr3_nt: TGTGCCAGCAGCTTTTTGCGCACCAATTCACCCCTCCACTTT; cdr3_aa: CASSFLRTNSPLHF; j_call: TRBJ1-6; d_call: .; clone_size: .; v_call: TRBV11-2
cdr3_nt: TGTGCCAGCTCACCACAGGGACAGGGTCAGTTGGAGCTGTTTTTT; cdr3_aa: CASSPQGQGQLELFF; j_call: TRBJ2-2; d_call: TRBD1; clone_size: .; v_call: TRBV18